This T cell receptor (beta chain) was sequenced in a study of T cell repertoires in cytomegalovirus infection. Germline V gene lookup returns CDR1 SGHVS and CDR2 FNYEAQ. V dropped 4 bases and J dropped 1 base, with 16 bases sitting between them. The CDR3 length is 17 residues. TCRdb reanalysed the reads using MiXCR and keeps one entry per CDR3 protein. Of 150,000 to 200,000 distinct CDR3 sequences listed, less than 25% are singletons. Concerning this clonotype: The antigen remains undetermined.

The chain recombines TRBV7-6 with TRBJ2-2; D tentatively reads TRBD1 or TRBD2 (5 bases each). This clonotype was obtained from a human donor in good health (CMV status not recorded). Some clones in this sample may be carry-over from other donors' samples. This specimen consisted of CD8+ T cells from cultured PBMCs, obtained from culture after CMV antigen stimulation. In nucleotides, the CDR3 is TGTGCCAGCAGCTGGCCGGGACCGCGAATGAACACCGGGGAGCTGTTTTTT. Protein sequence: CASSWPGPRMNTGELFF.